The 10 T cell receptor beta chains given below trace back to one sample, sequenced in a study of T cells after posttransplantation cyclophosphamide. A marrow graft followed busulfan-fludarabine conditioning, with cyclophosphamide on days +3 and +4. The assay was immunoSEQ multiplex PCR, and TCRdb's table has in-frame clones only and misses some. There are roughly 7,000 clones in the sample, none observed a single time. The material sequenced was PBMCs, taken after allogeneic stem cell transplant with posttransplant cyclophosphamide. These receptors all stem from a female patient aged 50-59 years who received an allogeneic stem cell transplant from an unrelated donor, was CMV-positive, and had acute GVHD only. Some T cells may have come from the graft donor.

This clone appeared many times. V and J are TRBV5-1 and TRBJ2-3, with a weak D call TRBD2 (5 bases). The CDR3 has 15 residues. The V and J ends lost 7 bases and 0 bases respectively, with 15 bases between them. The germline V gene has CDR1 SGHRS and CDR2 YFSETQ. The CDR3 is CASRKQASSTDTQYF. DNA of the CDR3: TGCGCCAGCCGAAAACAAGCTAGCAGCACAGATACGCAGTATTTT.

This clone was counted at least ten times. V usage is TRBV18 and J usage is TRBJ1-5, with D possibly being TRBD1 (6 bases). Trimming stripped 3 bases from V and 11 bases from J, with 14 bases between. The CDR3 runs to 13 residues. Per germline, CDR1 KGHSH and CDR2 LQKENI. The DNA for the CDR3 is TGTGCCAGCTCACCCGACAGGTCCAGGGCCCAGCATTTT. Translation: CASSPDRSRAQHF.

This clone was seen repeatedly, ten times or more. The rearrangement links TRBV11-2 to TRBJ2-2; possibly TRBD1 for D (5 bases). Trimming stripped 2 bases from V and 8 bases from J, with 18 bases between. The CDR3 length is 16 residues. Germline V CDR1 and CDR2: SGHAT, FQNNGV. The CDR3 here is CASSLRGTLRSGELFF. Here the CDR3 DNA reads TGTGCCAGCAGCTTAAGGGGCACCCTGCGGAGTGGGGAGCTGTTTTTT.

Judged by abundance, this clone is medium-sized. The genes are TRBV6-1 and TRBJ2-3; D remains ambiguous. Germline lookup yields CDR1 MNHNS and CDR2 SASEGT. V was cut by 2 bases and J by 6 bases, with 6 bases left in between. This CDR3 has 12 residues. The DNA for the CDR3 is TGTGCCAGCAGTGAATTTGCGGATACGCAGTATTTT. Its translation: CASSEFADTQYF.

The rearrangement links TRBV6-6 to TRBJ2-5, with D possibly matching TRBD1 (5 bases). TRBJ2-7 explains the end of the DNA better; the J call may be wrong. CDR1 and CDR2 from the germline V gene are MNHNY and SVGAGI (reference sequence). The CDR3 extends over 13 amino acids. The CDR3 DNA follows: TGTGCCAGCATGAGGCAGGGTTTATACGAGCAGTACTTC. Translating gives CASMRQGLYEQYF.

This clone was found many times. CDR3: CASSFRGSYEQYF. The CDR3 DNA is TGTGCCAGCAGTTTTCGGGGGAGCTACGAGCAGTACTTC. The J gene is TRBJ2-7, the V gene TRBV27, with D maybe TRBD2 (6 bases). This CDR3 has 13 amino acids. Germline CDR1 MNHEY, CDR2 SMNVEV (reference sequence). Between the trimmed V and J ends, which lost 3 bases and 3 bases, there was a span of 9 bases.

By share, this clone counts as medium-sized. The V gene is TRBV6-1, the J gene TRBJ1-4, with D uncertain. The ends were cut back, 4 bases at V and 8 bases at J, with 14 bases in the middle. There are 14 residues in the CDR3. Germline V gene data show CDR1 as MNHNS and CDR2 as SASEGT. CDR3 loop: CASSAAVSVEKLFF. The CDR3, as DNA: TGTGCCAGCAGTGCCGCGGTTTCTGTAGAAAAACTGTTTTTT.

This clone was detected many times. This chain connects TRBV5-8 to TRBJ2-5; 7 positions match TRBD2. This CDR3 contains 15 residues. The germline V gene has CDR1 SGHTS and CDR2 YDEGEE. V dropped 3 bases and J dropped 4; count of bases not matched to a gene: 9. CDR3 residues: CASSSGLGERETQYF. The CDR3 nucleotides are TGTGCCAGCAGCTCCGGACTAGGCGAAAGAGAGACCCAGTACTTC.

This sequence joins TRBV15 and TRBJ2-1; 13 positions match TRBD2. V lost 3 bases and J lost 3; bases outside the gene matches: 2. In germline, CDR1 is LNHNV, CDR2 YYDKDF (reference sequence). This CDR3 contains 16 residues. The CDR3, as DNA: TGTGCCACCAGCAGGACTAGCGGGAGGAACTACAATGAGCAGTTCTTC. This translates into CATSRTSGRNYNEQFF. Complete variable domain (other parts from reference TRBV15 and TRBJ2-1): DAMVIQNPRYQVTQFGKPVTLSCSQTLNHNVMYWYQQKSSQAPKLLFHYYDKDFNNEADTPDNFQSRRPNTSFCFLDIRSPGLGDTAMYLCATSRTSGRNYNEQFFGPGTRLTVL.

The chain combines TRBV4-1 with TRBJ2-5, with 9 bases lining up with TRBD1. The end of the DNA is better explained by TRBJ2-7, so the J call may be wrong. Germline CDR1 MGHRA, CDR2 YSYEKL. The CDR3 loop spans 16 amino acids. CDR3 DNA: TGCGCCAGCAGCCAAGAAGTACCCGGGACAGGGAGCGAGCAGTACTTC. Amino acid sequence: CASSQEVPGTGSEQYF.